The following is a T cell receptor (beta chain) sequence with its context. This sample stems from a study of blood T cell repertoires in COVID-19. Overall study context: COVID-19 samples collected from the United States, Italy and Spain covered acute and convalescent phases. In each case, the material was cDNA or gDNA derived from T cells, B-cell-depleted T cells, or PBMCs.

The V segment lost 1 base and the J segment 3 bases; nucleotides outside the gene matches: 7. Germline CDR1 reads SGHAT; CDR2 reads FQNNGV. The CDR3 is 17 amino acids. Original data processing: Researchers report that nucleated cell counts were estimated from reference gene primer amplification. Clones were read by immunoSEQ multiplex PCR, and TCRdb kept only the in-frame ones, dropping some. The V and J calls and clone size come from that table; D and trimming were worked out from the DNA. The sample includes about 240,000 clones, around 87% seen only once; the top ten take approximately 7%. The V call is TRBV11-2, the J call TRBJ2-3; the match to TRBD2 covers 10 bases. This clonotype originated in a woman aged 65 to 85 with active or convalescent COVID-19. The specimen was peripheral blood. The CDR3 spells CASSLGASGGGTDTQYF. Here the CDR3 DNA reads TGTGCCAGCAGCTTAGGGGCTAGCGGGGGCGGTACAGATACGCAGTATTTT.